This T cell receptor beta chain was sequenced for a study of blood T cells in healthy people across ages. General study points: Both naive CD4+ cell counts and diversity were greater in long-lived donors than in aged donors.

PCR was performed a second time for 7 to 11 cycles using a sample-barcoded 5' primer and a J-beta primer mix. Each cDNA was tagged by a template-switch adaptor containing 12 random nucleotides. TCRdb redid the calling of the 5' RACE reads with MiXCR, one entry per CDR3 protein. The sample contains hundreds of thousands of distinct CDR3 sequences, 45% to 65% of which appear only once. The donors, healthy Caucasians from Russia, were aged 6 to 90. The sample, 9 to 10 milliliters of peripheral blood, was drawn from each donor. This clonotype was seen more than once but under ten times. Its antigen is currently unknown. The CDR3 contains 15 residues. Germline loops: CDR1 SGHAT, CDR2 FQNNGV. Trimming cost V 5 bases and J 4 bases, with 16 bases left between them.

The J gene is TRBJ2-3, the V gene TRBV11-2, with D tentatively TRBD1 (6 bases). Sequenced: blood. The sequence derives from a man aged 55 to 70 in good health. The CDR3 region is CASSTILGAADTQYF. The CDR3 region has the DNA TGTGCCAGCAGCACTATTCTGGGGGCGGCAGATACGCAGTATTTT.